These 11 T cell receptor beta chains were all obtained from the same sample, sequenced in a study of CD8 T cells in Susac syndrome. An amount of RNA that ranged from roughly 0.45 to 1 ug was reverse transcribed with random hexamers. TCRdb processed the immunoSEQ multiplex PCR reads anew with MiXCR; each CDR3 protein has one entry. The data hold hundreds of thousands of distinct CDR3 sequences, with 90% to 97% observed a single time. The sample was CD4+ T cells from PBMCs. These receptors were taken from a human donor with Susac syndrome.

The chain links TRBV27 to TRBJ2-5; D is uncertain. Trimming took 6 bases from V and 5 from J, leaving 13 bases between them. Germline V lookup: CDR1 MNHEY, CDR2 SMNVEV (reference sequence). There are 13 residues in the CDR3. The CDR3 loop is CASRLTLLETQYF. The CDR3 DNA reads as TGTGCCAGCAGACTGACACTTTTGGAGACCCAGTACTTC.

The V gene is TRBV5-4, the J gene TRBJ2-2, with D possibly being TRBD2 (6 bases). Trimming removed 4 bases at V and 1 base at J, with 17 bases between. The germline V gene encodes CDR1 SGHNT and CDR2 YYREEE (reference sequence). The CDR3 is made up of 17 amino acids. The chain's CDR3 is CASSLRSSGGNTGELFF. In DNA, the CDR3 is TGTGCCAGCAGCCTACGGAGTAGCGGAGGGAACACCGGGGAGCTGTTTTTT.

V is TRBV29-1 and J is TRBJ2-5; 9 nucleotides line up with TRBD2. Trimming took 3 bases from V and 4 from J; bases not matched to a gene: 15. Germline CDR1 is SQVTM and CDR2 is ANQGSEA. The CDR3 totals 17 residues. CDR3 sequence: CSVDRVAGEAGSETQYF. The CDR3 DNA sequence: TGCAGCGTTGACAGGGTAGCGGGAGAGGCAGGATCAGAGACCCAGTACTTC.

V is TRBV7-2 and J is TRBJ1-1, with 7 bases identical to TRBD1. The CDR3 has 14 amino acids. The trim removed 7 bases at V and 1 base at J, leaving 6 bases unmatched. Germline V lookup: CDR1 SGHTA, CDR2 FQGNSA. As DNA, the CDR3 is TGTGCCAGCACCCGAGCAGGGGGGAACACTGAAGCTTTCTTT. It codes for CASTRAGGNTEAFF.

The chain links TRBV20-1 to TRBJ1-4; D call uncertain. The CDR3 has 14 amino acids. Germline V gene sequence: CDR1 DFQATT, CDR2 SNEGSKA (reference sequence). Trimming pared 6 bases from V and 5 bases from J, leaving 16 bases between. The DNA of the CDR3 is TGCAGTGCGGAACGGCCGGGCGGCAATGAAAAACTGTTTTTT. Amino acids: CSAERPGGNEKLFF.

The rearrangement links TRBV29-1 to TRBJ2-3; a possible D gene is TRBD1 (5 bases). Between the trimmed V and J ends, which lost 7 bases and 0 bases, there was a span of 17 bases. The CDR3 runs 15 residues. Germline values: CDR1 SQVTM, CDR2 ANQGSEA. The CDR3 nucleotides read TGCAGCGCACAGACCCAGGGTAGAAGCACAGATACGCAGTATTTT. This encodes CSAQTQGRSTDTQYF.

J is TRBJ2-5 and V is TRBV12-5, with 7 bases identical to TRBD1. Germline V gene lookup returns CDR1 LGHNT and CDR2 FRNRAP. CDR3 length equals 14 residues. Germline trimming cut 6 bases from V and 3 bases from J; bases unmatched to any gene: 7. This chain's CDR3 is CASGSPGTEETQYF. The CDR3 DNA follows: TGTGCTAGTGGAAGTCCCGGGACAGAAGAGACCCAGTACTTC.

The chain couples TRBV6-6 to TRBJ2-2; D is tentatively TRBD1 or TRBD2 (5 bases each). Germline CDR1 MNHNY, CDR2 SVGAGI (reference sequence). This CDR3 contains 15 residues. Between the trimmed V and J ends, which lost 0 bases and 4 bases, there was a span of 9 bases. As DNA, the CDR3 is TGTGCCAGCAGTTACTCCGGGACGAGCACCGGGGAGCTGTTTTTT. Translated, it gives CASSYSGTSTGELFF.

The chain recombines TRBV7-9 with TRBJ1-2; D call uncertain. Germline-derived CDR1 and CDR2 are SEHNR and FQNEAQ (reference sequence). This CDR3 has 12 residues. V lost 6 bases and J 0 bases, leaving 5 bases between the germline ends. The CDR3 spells CASRLANYGYTF. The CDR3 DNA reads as TGTGCCAGCAGGCTAGCTAACTATGGCTACACCTTC.

The CDR3 spells CASSVAYLGNEQFF. The CDR3 coding sequence is TGTGCCAGCAGCGTAGCTTACCTGGGAAATGAGCAGTTCTTC. V usage is TRBV9 and J usage is TRBJ2-1; D is uncertain. V dropped 0 bases and J dropped 7 bases, with 11 bases sitting between them. CDR3 length equals 14 residues. Germline V CDR1 and CDR2: SGDLS, YYNGEE. The full variable domain, completed using reference TRBV9 and TRBJ2-1, is DSGVTQTPKHLITATGQRVTLRCSPRSGDLSVYWYQQSLDQGLQFLIQYYNGEERAKGNILERFSAQQFPDLHSELNLSSLELGDSALYFCASSVAYLGNEQFFGPGTRLTVL.

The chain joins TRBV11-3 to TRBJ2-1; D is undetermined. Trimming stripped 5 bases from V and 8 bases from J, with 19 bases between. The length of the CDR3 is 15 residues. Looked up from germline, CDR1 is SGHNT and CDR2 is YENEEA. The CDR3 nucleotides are TGTGCCAGCAGCGTCGAAACTTTCCCTCCCGATGAGCAGTTCTTC. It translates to CASSVETFPPDEQFF.